This TCR beta chain stems from a study of CD8 T cells in ankylosing spondylitis. Overall study findings and caveats: Blood from ankylosing spondylitis patients appeared to carry a characteristic roughly eight-variant TCR beta motif. Significant enrichment of disease-linked clones was reported in matched ankylosing spondylitis synovial fluid.

Libraries for TCR beta were made by quantitative 5'-RACE with molecular barcodes. One entry per CDR3 protein, called by TCRdb with MiXCR from the 5' RACE reads. In the table there are 150,000 to 200,000 distinct CDR3 sequences, approximately 10% of which are singletons. This clonotype was counted a few times. Its antigen is currently unknown. From germline, CDR1 is MNHEY and CDR2 SMNVEV (reference sequence). V gave up 8 bases and J gave up 8 bases, with 22 bases separating them. This CDR3 has 16 residues. This rearrangement joins TRBV27 to TRBJ1-6; D remains unclear. This TCR came from a male donor with ankylosing spondylitis or in good health (not recorded which). The material sequenced was blood, either unsorted or a sorted T cell fraction (not recorded which). CDR3 in amino acids: CASRRERARRDSPLHF. In DNA form, the CDR3 reads TGTGCCAGCCGCCGGGAAAGGGCGAGAAGAGATTCACCCCTCCACTTT.